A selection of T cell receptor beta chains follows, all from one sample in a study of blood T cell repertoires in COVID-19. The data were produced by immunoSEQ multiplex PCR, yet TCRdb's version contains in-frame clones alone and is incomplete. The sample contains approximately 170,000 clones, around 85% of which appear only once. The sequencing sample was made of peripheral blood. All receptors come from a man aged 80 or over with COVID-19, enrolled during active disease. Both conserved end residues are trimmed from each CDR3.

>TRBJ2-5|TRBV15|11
ATSSRTQETQY
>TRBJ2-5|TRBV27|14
ASSKTSGGYQETQY
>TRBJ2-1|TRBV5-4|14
ASSLGGDRGPNEQF
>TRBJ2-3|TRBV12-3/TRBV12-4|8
ASRRGTQY
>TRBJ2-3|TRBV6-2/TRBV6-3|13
ASSYWRRSTDTQY
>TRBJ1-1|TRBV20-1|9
SAIRATEAF
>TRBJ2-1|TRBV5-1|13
ASSLSGGIGNEQF
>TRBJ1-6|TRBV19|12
ASSIRRENSPLH
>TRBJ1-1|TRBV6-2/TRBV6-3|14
ASSSSRGQGGSEAF
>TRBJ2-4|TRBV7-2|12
ASSPQGVKNIQY
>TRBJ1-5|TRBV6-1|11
ASSEAHRGPQH
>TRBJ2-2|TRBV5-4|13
ASSLNRLNTGELF
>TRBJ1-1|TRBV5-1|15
ASSLHSGSRTDTEAF
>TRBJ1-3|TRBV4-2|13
ASSPTRGQGHTIY
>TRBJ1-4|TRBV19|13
ASRVGGGADEKLF
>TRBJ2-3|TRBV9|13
ASSVGTVRTDTQY
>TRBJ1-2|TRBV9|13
ASSAPRQGDYGYT
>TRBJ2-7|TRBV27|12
ASSFQGGQYEQY
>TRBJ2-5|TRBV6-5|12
ASSYAGQQETQY
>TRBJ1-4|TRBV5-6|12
ASSFAGINEKLF
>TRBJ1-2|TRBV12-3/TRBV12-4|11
ASIKGGRYGYT
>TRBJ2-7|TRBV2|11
ASSRQGFTEQY
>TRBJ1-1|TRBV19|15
ASSIEEGQGARAEAF
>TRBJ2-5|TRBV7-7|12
ASSLSASGETQY
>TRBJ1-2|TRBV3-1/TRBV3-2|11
ASSRQGSGGYT
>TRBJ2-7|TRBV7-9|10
ASSGTGYEQY
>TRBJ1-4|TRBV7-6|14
ASSRSRQGVGEKLF
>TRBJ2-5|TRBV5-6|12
ASRFQGGSETQY
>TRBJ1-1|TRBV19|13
ASSIGGGSNTEAF
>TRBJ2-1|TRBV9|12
ASSVGGDSRVQF
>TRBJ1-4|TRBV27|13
ASSLVGGVNEKLF
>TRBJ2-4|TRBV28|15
ASKLAGGQRAKNIQY
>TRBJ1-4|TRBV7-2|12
ASSWTVDNEKLF
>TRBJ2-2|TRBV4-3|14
ASSQEQGVATGELF
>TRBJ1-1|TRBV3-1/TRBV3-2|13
ASSQGFRGNTEAF
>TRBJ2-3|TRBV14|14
ASSQVHLEGSDTQY
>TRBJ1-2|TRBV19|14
ASSTAKQASYYGYT
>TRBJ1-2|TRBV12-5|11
ASGPPGAYGYT
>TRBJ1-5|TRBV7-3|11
ASSSDSNQPQH
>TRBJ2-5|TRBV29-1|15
SVAPESGTGGEETQY
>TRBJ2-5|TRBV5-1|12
ASSQPGQQETQY